The rows below give T cell receptor beta chains drawn from one sample of a study of blood T cell repertoires in COVID-19. Method: immunoSEQ multiplex PCR; TCRdb's copy keeps in-frame clones and lacks some. This sample carries about 220,000 clones, more than 75% of them seen once, and the ten largest clones take 4.5% to 5.5%. The material sequenced was peripheral blood. Receptor source: a woman aged 65 to 85 with COVID-19, enrolled during active disease. CDR3s include the opening cysteine and the closing phenylalanine or tryptophan. Each record gives: V gene, clone size, D gene, J gene, CDR3 DNA, CDR3 protein. The D gene is left open where the match is weak. Not every row has a clone size; where given, it reads once, few, many or a size class.

TRBV3-1/TRBV3-2	-	TRBD2	TRBJ2-7	TGTGCCAGCAGCCCCGGACTAGCGGGAGGAAACTCCTACGAGCAGTACTTC	CASSPGLAGGNSYEQYF
TRBV7-2	-	TRBD1	TRBJ1-3	TGTGCCAGCAGCTACCAGGGGGTCTCTGGAAACACCATATATTTT	CASSYQGVSGNTIYF
TRBV14	-	-	TRBJ1-2	TGTGCCAGCAGCCCAACGACTGGGGGCGCGTCTGGCTACACCTTC	CASSPTTGGASGYTF
TRBV2	-	-	TRBJ1-3	TGTGCCAGCAGGTCAGATAGAAACACCATATATTTT	CASRSDRNTIYF
TRBV6-5	-	TRBD1	TRBJ2-1	TGTGAGACGACAGGGGCAGCAGGCAAGTTCTTC	CETTGAAGKFF
TRBV11-1	-	-	TRBJ1-2	TGTGCCAGCAGCCCTCGAACATCTTATGGCTACACCTTC	CASSPRTSYGYTF
TRBV19	-	-	TRBJ2-6	TGTGCCAGTAGAACCGCGCAACTCGGACAGCTCCGTCCCTCTGGGGCCAACGTCCTGACTTTC	CASRTAQLGQLRPSGANVLTF
TRBV2	few	TRBD1	TRBJ1-2	TGTGCCAGCAGTGGAAGGGACAGGGCGTCTGGTGGCTACACCTTC	CASSGRDRASGGYTF
TRBV2	-	TRBD2	TRBJ2-3	TGTGCCAGCAGGGAGGGGTCACTAGCGGGCCGCGCAGATACGCAGTATTTT	CASREGSLAGRADTQYF
TRBV5-8	-	-	TRBJ2-1	TGTGCCAGCAGCTTGGGTCGGGGATACAATGAGCAGTTCTTC	CASSLGRGYNEQFF
TRBV27	-	TRBD2	TRBJ2-3	TGTGCCAGCACTACGGGGGGGACTTTTACAGATACGCAGTATTTT	CASTTGGTFTDTQYF
TRBV6-1	-	TRBD1	TRBJ1-3	TGTGCCAGCAGTGAATCGCATCATCGGACAGGGAGAAACACCATATATTTT	CASSESHHRTGRNTIYF
TRBV2	-	TRBD2	TRBJ2-7	TGTGCCAGCAGTGGGAATAGCGGGAGGGCCGTAAGGTACGAGCAGTACTTC	CASSGNSGRAVRYEQYF
TRBV24-1	-	TRBD2	TRBJ2-5	TGTGCCACCAGTGATTCCGGACTAGCCCAAGAGACCCAGTACTTC	CATSDSGLAQETQYF
TRBV19	once	-	TRBJ1-2	TGTGCCAGTACCCTTGGACAGCGGACCCTCTATGGCTACACCTTC	CASTLGQRTLYGYTF
TRBV28	-	-	TRBJ1-1	TGTGCCAGCAGTCCTACTGGGCAGGGAGGTACTGAAGCTTTCTTT	CASSPTGQGGTEAFF
TRBV19	-	-	TRBJ2-2	TGTGCCAGTAGTATGCCCGGGGGAAGGAAGTCGAACACCGGGGAGCTGTTTTTT	CASSMPGGRKSNTGELFF
TRBV9	-	TRBD2	TRBJ2-1	TGTGCCAGCAGCGTAGTGGGGGGGTTACCCTACAATGAGCAGTTCTTC	CASSVVGGLPYNEQFF
TRBV24-1	-	TRBD2	TRBJ2-3	TGTGCCACCAGTGGCCCCATGGGTCTAGCGGGCACAGATACGCAGTATTTT	CATSGPMGLAGTDTQYF
TRBV11-2	-	-	TRBJ1-1	TGTGCCAGCAGCTTACGCGTGCTGAACACTGAAGCTTTCTTT	CASSLRVLNTEAFF
TRBV12-3/TRBV12-4	-	-	TRBJ1-1	TGTGCCAGCAGGATTACAGCGAACACTGAAGCTTTCTTT	CASRITANTEAFF
TRBV25-1	-	-	TRBJ1-2	TGTGCCAGCAGTGAATCGGGCTATGGCTACACCTTC	CASSESGYGYTF
TRBV7-9	-	-	TRBJ2-7	TGTGCCAGCAGCTTAGGGCAGGGGGGCGAGCAGTACTTC	CASSLGQGGEQYF
TRBV12-3/TRBV12-4	-	-	TRBJ1-1	TGTGCCAGCAGGCTACAGGCGAACACTGAAGCTTTCTTT	CASRLQANTEAFF
TRBV19	-	TRBD1	TRBJ2-6	TGTGCCAGTAAACCGACAGGGTTGGACTCTGGGGCCAACGTCCTGACTTTC	CASKPTGLDSGANVLTF
TRBV28	once	-	TRBJ2-2	TGTGCCAGCAGTTCTTGGGGGCCTGGCACCGGGGAGCTGTTTTTT	CASSSWGPGTGELFF
TRBV2	many	-	TRBJ2-2	TGTGCCAGCAGTGGACAGTCTGGACCCGGGGAGCTGTTTTTT	CASSGQSGPGELFF
TRBV7-2	-	-	TRBJ2-7	TGTGCCAGCAGCTCAAGTCAGGGCTTCGAGCAGTACTTC	CASSSSQGFEQYF
TRBV4-1	-	-	TRBJ1-1	TGCGCCAGCAGCCCCTTTAGCAGCCTAAACACTGAAGCTTTCTTT	CASSPFSSLNTEAFF
TRBV3-1/TRBV3-2	-	-	TRBJ1-2	TGTGCCAGCAGCCCGTGGGAGGGGACTCTAGGCTACACCTTC	CASSPWEGTLGYTF
TRBV7-9	-	-	TRBJ2-7	TGTGCCAGCAGCTTAGACAACTACGAGCAGTACTTC	CASSLDNYEQYF
TRBV28	-	TRBD2	TRBJ2-6	TGTGCCAGCAGGAGAGCGGGACTCTTCTCTGGGGCCAACGTCCTGACTTTC	CASRRAGLFSGANVLTF
TRBV28	-	-	TRBJ2-6	TGTGCCAGCAGCTCTTACCGGTCTTCCTCTGGGGCCAACGTCCTGACTTTC	CASSSYRSSSGANVLTF
TRBV5-1	-	TRBD1	TRBJ1-3	TGCGCCAGCAGCTTTTCGGGACAGGGGGCAGAAGACACCATATATTTT	CASSFSGQGAEDTIYF
TRBV5-1	-	TRBD1	TRBJ1-1	TGCGCCAGCAGCTTGGAACAGGGGGGAGTGAACACTGAAGCTTTCTTT	CASSLEQGGVNTEAFF
TRBV2	large	-	TRBJ2-1	TGTGCCAGCAATCAGGGAACACAGTTCTTC	CASNQGTQFF
TRBV18	-	TRBD1	TRBJ1-2	TGTGCCAGCTCACCACTCTCGGGACAGGGGCGGTATGGCTACACCTTC	CASSPLSGQGRYGYTF
TRBV20-1	-	-	TRBJ1-1	TGCAGTGCCGGACAGAGGGATGAAGCTTTCTTT	CSAGQRDEAFF
TRBV14	-	-	TRBJ2-1	TGTGCCAGCAGCCAAATGACTAGAGGGCACAATGAGCAGTTCTTC	CASSQMTRGHNEQFF
TRBV7-9	-	TRBD1	TRBJ2-7	TGTGCCAGCAGCCTTCCCCGGGACAGGGCTTACGAGCAGTACTTC	CASSLPRDRAYEQYF
TRBV5-4	-	TRBD2	TRBJ2-3	TGTGCCAGCAGCACTCGGACTAGCGGGAGTCTGGCAGATACGCAGTATTTT	CASSTRTSGSLADTQYF
TRBV3-1/TRBV3-2	-	TRBD1	TRBJ2-7	TGTGCCAGCAGCCAAGTATCGGGACAGGGAATGTACTTC	CASSQVSGQGMYF
TRBV7-9	-	TRBD2	TRBJ2-1	TGTGCCAGCAGCTTGCTGGGCGGGAGCAATGAGCAGTTCTTC	CASSLLGGSNEQFF
TRBV7-8	once	-	TRBJ2-2	TGTGCCAGCCGGATAGGAGGAACCGGGGAGCTGTTTTTT	CASRIGGTGELFF